A selection of T cell receptor beta chains follows, all from one sample in a study of CD8+CD57+ T cells in acquired aplastic anemia. Each CDR3 protein gets one entry after TCRdb re-called the reads with MiXCR. The sample has roughly 63,000 distinct CDR3 sequences, around half seen once. The sample taken for sequencing was sorted CD4+, CD8+, or CD8+CD57+ T cells (not recorded which) from PBMCs. The receptors come from a human donor in good health, serving as a control. The CDR3 runs from the conserved cysteine through the conserved F or W. The D gene is left open where the match is weak. Part of the rows lack a size; the others show once, few, many or a class for expanded clones.

D,J,V,size,CDR3,DNA
NA,TRBJ2-5,TRBV7-6,NA,CASSLGADQETQYF,TGTGCCAGCAGCTTAGGGGCGGATCAAGAGACCCAGTACTTC
TRBD2,TRBJ2-7,TRBV29-1,NA,CSVETSLSEQYF,TGCAGCGTTGAGACTAGCTTAAGCGAGCAGTACTTC
TRBD1,TRBJ2-7,TRBV5-1,NA,CASSLQPAGQGSEQYF,TGCGCCAGCAGCCTTCAACCCGCGGGACAGGGGTCCGAGCAGTACTTC
NA,TRBJ2-7,TRBV29-1,few,CSVELLGLNSYEQYF,TGCAGCGTTGAACTACTTGGACTCAACTCCTACGAGCAGTACTTC
NA,TRBJ1-2,TRBV10-1,medium-sized,CASSESRTAGYTF,TGCGCCAGCAGTGAGTCACGGACCGCCGGCTACACCTTC
TRBD1,TRBJ1-2,TRBV20-1,many,CSARERWDRGYDGYTF,TGCAGTGCTAGAGAGAGGTGGGACAGGGGGTATGATGGCTACACCTTC
NA,TRBJ1-5,TRBV9,many,CASSVDGLDQPQHF,TGTGCCAGCAGCGTAGACGGTTTAGATCAGCCCCAGCATTTT
NA,TRBJ1-2,TRBV20-1,NA,CSAREGDGGYTF,TGCAGTGCTAGAGAGGGGGACGGTGGCTACACCTTC
TRBD1,TRBJ1-3,TRBV2,NA,CASSRRGPGNTIYF,TGTGCCAGCAGTAGAAGGGGGCCTGGAAACACCATATATTTT
NA,TRBJ2-5,TRBV10-3,medium-sized,CAISGGDFQETQYF,TGTGCCATCAGTGGGGGGGACTTCCAAGAGACCCAGTACTTC
TRBD1,TRBJ2-7,TRBV7-9,NA,CASSRTGYEQYF,TGTGCCAGCAGCCGGACAGGATACGAGCAGTACTTC
NA,TRBJ2-7,TRBV15,NA,CATSSSGGSEQYF,TGTGCCACCAGCAGCTCAGGAGGAAGCGAGCAGTACTTC
NA,TRBJ1-6,TRBV2,NA,CASSDRPSNSPLHF,TGTGCCAGCAGCGACCGCCCTTCGAATTCACCCCTCCACTTT
NA,TRBJ2-7,TRBV20-1,few,CSARVLEGCNEQYF,TGCAGTGCTAGAGTATTAGAGGGATGCAATGAGCAGTACTTC
NA,TRBJ2-3,TRBV29-1,medium-sized,CSVDTVVDTQYF,TGCAGCGTTGATACTGTCGTGGATACGCAGTATTTT
TRBD1,TRBJ2-7,TRBV15,few,CATSRDRVNEQYF,TGTGCCACCAGCCGGGACAGGGTCAACGAGCAGTACTTC
NA,TRBJ2-7,TRBV29-1,many,CSVDPGAPPYEQYF,TGCAGCGTTGATCCCGGGGCCCCTCCCTACGAGCAGTACTTC
NA,TRBJ1-4,TRBV9,many,CASSVSGAPNEKLFF,TGTGCCAGCAGCGTATCTGGGGCCCCAAATGAAAAACTGTTTTTT
TRBD1,TRBJ1-5,TRBV29-1,NA,CSTRQGDRNQPQHF,TGCAGCACGAGACAGGGAGATCGCAATCAGCCCCAGCATTTT
NA,TRBJ1-1,TRBV5-6,many,CASSSRLGTRDTEAFF,TGTGCCAGCAGCTCCCGCCTCGGGACGAGGGACACTGAAGCTTTCTTT
TRBD1,TRBJ2-5,TRBV7-7,NA,CATRGLQETQYF,TGTGCTACCAGGGGGTTACAAGAGACCCAGTACTTC
TRBD2,TRBJ2-7,TRBV7-9,many,CASSLPSGGGRYEQYF,TGTGCCAGCAGCTTACCTAGCGGAGGAGGGCGCTACGAGCAGTACTTC
NA,TRBJ1-2,TRBV10-3,NA,CAISEKGNYGYTF,TGTGCCATCAGTGAAAAGGGAAACTATGGCTACACCTTC
TRBD1,TRBJ1-1,TRBV2,NA,CASSLGTARDTEAFF,TGTGCCAGCAGCTTAGGGACAGCAAGGGACACTGAAGCTTTCTTT
NA,TRBJ1-5,TRBV19,NA,CASSIWPGSNQPQRF,TGTGCCAGTAGTATATGGCCCGGGAGCAATCAGCCCCAGCGTTTT
NA,TRBJ2-1,TRBV27,many,CASRTSNEQFF,TGTGCCAGTAGGACGAGCAATGAGCAGTTCTTC
TRBD1,TRBJ2-7,TRBV2,once,CASSAGQGGSYEQYF,TGTGCCAGTAGTGCCGGACAGGGGGGGTCCTACGAGCAGTACTTC
TRBD2,TRBJ2-1,TRBV29-1,NA,CSVEGLAGGGNEQFF,TGCAGCGTTGAAGGACTAGCGGGAGGTGGGAATGAGCAGTTCTTC
TRBD2,TRBJ2-1,TRBV14,many,CASSRWWLADYNEQFF,TGTGCCAGCAGCCGATGGTGGCTAGCGGACTACAATGAGCAGTTCTTC
NA,TRBJ1-6,TRBV10-3,NA,CAISYSVGTLHSPLHF,TGTGCCATCAGTTATAGCGTGGGCACACTGCATTCACCCCTCCACTTT
TRBD1,TRBJ2-1,TRBV10-3,NA,CAISESDRDVEQFF,TGTGCCATCAGTGAGTCAGACAGGGATGTTGAGCAGTTCTTC
NA,TRBJ2-1,TRBV9,NA,CASSQASHSEQFF,TGTGCCAGCAGCCAAGCAAGTCATTCTGAGCAGTTCTTC
TRBD1,TRBJ2-7,TRBV30,many,CAWNPTGSYEQYF,TGTGCCTGGAACCCGACAGGGTCCTACGAGCAGTACTTC
TRBD1,TRBJ1-2,TRBV20-1,medium-sized,CSARDRLYGYTF,TGCAGTGCTAGGGACAGGTTGTATGGCTACACCTTC
NA,TRBJ2-5,TRBV7-9,medium-sized,CASEGANQETQYF,TGTGCCAGCGAAGGAGCGAACCAAGAGACCCAGTACTTC
TRBD1,TRBJ2-1,TRBV4-1,many,CASSQEPGQGGNEQFF,TGCGCCAGCAGCCAAGAACCGGGACAGGGAGGCAATGAGCAGTTCTTC
NA,TRBJ1-5,TRBV7-7,NA,CASSWDGNQPQHF,TGTGCTAGCAGCTGGGACGGGAATCAGCCCCAGCATTTT
NA,TRBJ2-7,TRBV10-2,NA,CASSESGRAYEQYF,TGCGCCAGCAGTGAGTCAGGGAGAGCATACGAGCAGTACTTC